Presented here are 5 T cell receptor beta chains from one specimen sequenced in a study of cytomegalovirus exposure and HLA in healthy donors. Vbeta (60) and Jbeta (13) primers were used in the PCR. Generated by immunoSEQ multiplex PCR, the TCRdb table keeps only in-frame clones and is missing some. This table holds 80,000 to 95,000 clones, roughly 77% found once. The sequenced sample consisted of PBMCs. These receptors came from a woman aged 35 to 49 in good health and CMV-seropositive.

The CDR3 loop is CSAGRGGNEQFF. As DNA, the CDR3 is TGCAGCGCCGGCAGGGGTGGGAATGAGCAGTTCTTC. V gene TRBV29-1 combines with J gene TRBJ2-1; a possible D gene is TRBD1 (6 bases). This CDR3 spans 12 amino acids. Germline V gene sequence: CDR1 SQVTM, CDR2 ANQGSEA. Trimming stripped 7 bases from V and 7 bases from J, with 14 bases between.

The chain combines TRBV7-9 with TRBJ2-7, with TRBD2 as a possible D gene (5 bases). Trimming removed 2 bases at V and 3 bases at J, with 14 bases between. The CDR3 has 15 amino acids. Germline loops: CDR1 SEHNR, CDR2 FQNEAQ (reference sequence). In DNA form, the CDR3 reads TGTGCCAGCAGCTTAAGGCCCCCGGGAAGCTACGAGCAGTACTTC. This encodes CASSLRPPGSYEQYF.

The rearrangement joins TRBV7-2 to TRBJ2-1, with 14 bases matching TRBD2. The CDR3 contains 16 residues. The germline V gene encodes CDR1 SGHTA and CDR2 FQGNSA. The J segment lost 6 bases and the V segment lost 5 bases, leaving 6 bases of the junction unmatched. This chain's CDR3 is CASSQTSGGAVNEQFF. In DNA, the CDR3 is TGTGCCAGCAGCCAGACTAGCGGGGGGGCCGTCAATGAGCAGTTCTTC.

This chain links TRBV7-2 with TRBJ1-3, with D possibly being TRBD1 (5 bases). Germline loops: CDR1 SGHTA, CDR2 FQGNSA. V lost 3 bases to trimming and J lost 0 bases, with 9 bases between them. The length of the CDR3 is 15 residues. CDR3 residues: CASSFEGLSGNTIYF. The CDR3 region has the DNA TGTGCCAGCAGCTTCGAGGGACTCTCTGGAAACACCATATATTTT.

CDR3 sequence reads: CASSFTGDTEAFF. The DNA for the CDR3 is TGTGCCAGCAGTTTCACAGGGGACACTGAAGCTTTCTTT. The rearrangement links TRBV7-6 to TRBJ1-1; the match to TRBD1 covers 7 bases. Germline CDR1 is SGHVS and CDR2 is FNYEAQ. The CDR3 contains 13 residues. V trimming: 6 bases; J trimming: 3 bases; junction bases outside the gene matches: 4.